Included here is one T cell receptor (beta chain) sequence, with context. Its antigen remains undetermined. The record has no base qualities; no much larger clone is one base away. TCRB CDR3 regions were amplified from about 1.9 ug genomic DNA, or all available DNA if less, using the immunoSEQ assay. Multiplex PCR used 60 forward primers for TCR V beta segments and 13 reverse primers for J beta segments. To estimate reads per starting template, synthetic control templates were spiked into each sample at limiting dilution. Sequencing produced 87 bp reads on the Illumina HiSeq System. Per the original workflow: To remove PCR and sequencing errors, closely related sequences were merged with a nearest neighbor algorithm. TCR overlap was measured as the percentage of unique tumor TCR beta sequences that were also present in the peripheral blood of the same patient. TCRdb took over this immuneACCESS table, retaining in-frame rearrangements with V and J assigned. Such tables are incomplete; in checked studies, under half of the missing clones stem from an unresolved V gene, and the remainder is unexplained. The V and J calls and clone size are taken from that table; D and trimming were inferred from the DNA. Present in this sample are 99,000 or so clones, nearly 90% of which were seen just once. 2.7% of the sample is held by the ten biggest clonotypes.

In light of the paper, this sample's time point label describes: after dendritic cell vaccination, including at tumor progression/relapse. Selection of patients required sufficient residual fresh-frozen tumor tissue and over two years of available survival data. Molecular status otherwise varied across the glioblastoma patients, but none of them carried an isocitrate dehydrogenase mutation. PBMC collection took place before vaccination, two weeks after the third vaccination, and at tumor progression if progression occurred. Genomic DNA was extracted with the Qiagen DNeasy Blood extraction Kit. Including cysteine and phenylalanine, the CDR3 has 11 amino acids. Left in the record is the CDR3 DNA by itself, 33 bases read in frame from the first base. From the germline V gene (reference sequence), CDR1 is DFQATT and CDR2 is SNEGSKA. V is pared back by 2 bases and J by 7 bases, with 8 bases lying between the germline termini.

This entry belongs to a study of glioma-infiltrating T cells after dendritic cell vaccination (dated by TCRdb to the mid-2010s). Broadly, across the study: The cohort comprised about 15 glioblastoma patients from Phase I and II dendritic cell vaccination trials, 9 newly diagnosed and 6 with recurrent disease. Autologous tumor lysate-pulsed dendritic cell vaccination was administered to the patients between the early 2000s and the early 2010s. To make the vaccine, monocyte-derived dendritic cells were cultured for 6 to 8 days with IL-4 and GM-CSF and then pulsed overnight with autologous tumor lysate. Three intradermal dendritic cell vaccine injections were administered to patients at biweekly intervals in the arm below the axilla. In glioblastoma patients vaccinated with dendritic cells, deep sequencing of TCR beta CDR3 regions served to measure the amount of tumor-infiltrating lymphocytes and to compare repertoires between tumor and blood. Survival after dendritic cell vaccination was correlated with TCR sequencing metrics such as TIL content and the overlap between tumor and blood repertoires. Overall results and qualifications from the work: The response model built on TCR overlap across three groups was characterized as speculative, with prospective validation still needed. The cohort was small and heterogeneous, only a few patients had full blood and tumor sets, and even fewer had initial-recurrent tumor pairs. TCR clonality showed no direct relationship with survival, which suggests that a diverse polyclonal response may matter. Longer time to progression and overall survival after dendritic cell vaccination were predicted by higher estimated pretreatment TIL content.

The receptor's source is a human donor with glioblastoma. This specimen consisted of blood, obtained after dendritic cell vaccination. The rearranged segments are TRBV20-1 and TRBJ1-2, with the D segment identity uncertain. This receptor carries the CDR3 CSARTQFGYTF. In nucleotide form, the sequence is TGCAGTGCTAGAACACAGTTTGGCTACACCTTC.